This entry lists 31 T cell receptor beta chains sequenced from one sample in a study of T cell changes during pregnancy in multiple sclerosis. The assay was immunoSEQ multiplex PCR, and TCRdb's table has in-frame clones only and misses some. The profile shows some 80,000 clones, roughly 90% of them singletons. Sequences were derived from peripheral blood, sampled in the first trimester of pregnancy. These receptors all come from a female donor in good health, enrolled as a control in a pregnancy study.

The chain carries TRBV6-6 and TRBJ1-1; D may be TRBD1 (5 bases). Germline values: CDR1 MNHNY, CDR2 SVGAGI (reference sequence). V lost 0 bases and J 7 bases, leaving 15 bases between the germline ends. The CDR3 is 15 amino acids. The CDR3 loop is CASSYSGQPGFEAFF. The CDR3 nucleotides read TGTGCCAGCAGTTACTCGGGGCAGCCTGGGTTTGAAGCTTTCTTT.

The rearrangement uses TRBV6-1 and TRBJ2-7; TRBD1 matches at 8 bases. The V gene's germline CDR1 is MNHNS and CDR2 SASEGT. The CDR3 is 16 residues long. V gave up 0 bases and J gave up 8 bases; unmatched junction bases: 12. CDR3 protein: CASSEAYRTGTQKQYF. CDR3 DNA: TGTGCCAGCAGTGAAGCCTATAGGACAGGGACTCAAAAGCAGTACTTC.

The chain is built from TRBV6-4 and TRBJ2-2; D perhaps matches TRBD2 (6 bases). The CDR3 is made up of 15 amino acids. V gave up 5 bases and J gave up 3 bases, with 13 bases separating them. In germline, CDR1 is MRHNA, CDR2 SNTAGT. Here the CDR3 reads CASSQGGSDTGELFF. The CDR3 DNA sequence: TGTGCCAGCAGTCAAGGAGGGAGCGACACCGGGGAGCTGTTTTTT.

This clone was recorded only once. This sequence joins TRBV27 and TRBJ1-1; possible D gene TRBD1, 5 bases. This CDR3 is 13 amino acids long. Germline CDR1 reads MNHEY; CDR2 reads SMNVEV (reference sequence). V lost 4 bases to trimming and J lost 2 bases, with 8 bases between them. In DNA form, the CDR3 reads TGTGCCAGCAGTTGGGGGGGAAACACTGAAGCTTTCTTT. Amino acid sequence: CASSWGGNTEAFF.

The chain carries TRBV6-5 and TRBJ1-5; D gene uncertain. CDR1 MNHEY and CDR2 SVGAGI come from the germline V gene. The V end lost 6 bases, the J end lost 6 bases, and 18 bases lay between the germline ends. The CDR3 consists of 15 residues. In DNA form, the CDR3 reads TGTGCCAGCAGCCCTGGCCGGCACCAGGCTCAGCCCCAGCATTTT. Translating it yields CASSPGRHQAQPQHF.

There are a few counts of this clone. The chain employs TRBV14 and TRBJ1-6; 9 bases agree with TRBD1. Trimming cost V 5 bases and J 9 bases; bases outside gene matches: 5. Germline assignment: CDR1 SGHDN and CDR2 FVKESK. The CDR3 contains 14 residues. CDR3 nucleotides: TGTGCCAGCAGCTTGGACAGGGGACGTTCACCCCTCCACTTT. It encodes CASSLDRGRSPLHF.

The rearrangement links TRBV7-2 to TRBJ1-5; a weak D match, TRBD1 (5 bases). The germline CDR1 and CDR2 sequences are SGHTA and FQGNSA. V lost 5 bases and J lost 0, with 11 bases in between. The CDR3 has 15 amino acids. CDR3 in DNA: TGTGCCAGCAGCGAGACAGCGTATAGCAATCAGCCCCAGCATTTT. This translates into CASSETAYSNQPQHF.

The J gene is TRBJ2-5, the V gene TRBV5-1, with 7 bases aligning to TRBD1. V was clipped by 4 bases and J by 0 bases; unmatched bases: 3. The CDR3 is 14 amino acids. Germline CDR1 SGHRS, CDR2 YFSETQ. CDR3 amino acids: CASSKGQHQETQYF. The DNA of the CDR3 is TGCGCCAGCAGCAAGGGACAGCACCAAGAGACCCAGTACTTC.

The chain carries TRBV11-2 and TRBJ1-1; tentatively, D is TRBD1 (6 bases). The CDR3 is 14 amino acids. V was shortened by 2 bases and J by 4 bases, with 11 bases between the two germline ends. Germline CDR1 is SGHAT and CDR2 is FQNNGV. The CDR3 loop is CASSLTTGSTEAFF. The CDR3 nucleotides read TGTGCCAGCAGCTTAACCACAGGGAGCACTGAAGCTTTCTTT. Complete variable domain (other parts from reference TRBV11-2 and TRBJ1-1): EAGVAQSPRYKIIEKRQSVAFWCNPISGHATLYWYQQILGQGPKLLIQFQNNGVVDDSQLPKDRFSAERLKGVDSTLKIQPAKLEDSAVYLCASSLTTGSTEAFFGQGTRLTVV.

As DNA, the CDR3 is TGTGCCAGCAGCTTAGGGACAGGGGAAGCAGAGACCCAGTACTTC. As protein: CASSLGTGEAETQYF. The V call is TRBV7-2, the J call TRBJ2-5; TRBD1 agrees at 9 bases. Unmatched junction bases numbered 4, after V lost 1 base and J lost 4 bases. Per germline, CDR1 SGHTA and CDR2 FQGNSA. The CDR3 consists of 15 residues.

The CDR3, as DNA: TGTGCCACCACACGGGACAGGGCCAAAATGACTCAGCCCCAGCATTTT. It yields the protein CATTRDRAKMTQPQHF. The chain uses TRBV15 and TRBJ1-5; the match to TRBD1 covers 9 bases. The CDR3 sequence is 16 residues long. The germline CDR1 and CDR2 sequences are LNHNV and YYDKDF (reference sequence). With 7 bases clipped from V and 6 bases from J, the junction kept 13 bases outside the gene matches.

A single count supports this clone. Other DNA variants within this sample encode the same CDR3. The V call is TRBV7-2, the J call TRBJ1-2; D may be TRBD1 (5 bases). V lost 5 bases, J lost 3 bases, and 7 bases lay in between. The CDR3 covers 12 residues. Germline lookup yields CDR1 SGHTA and CDR2 FQGNSA. CDR3 sequence (DNA): TGTGCCAGCAGCCAGGGTGACTATGGCTACACCTTC. This sequence encodes CASSQGDYGYTF.

The CDR3 bases are TGTGCCAGCAGCTCCATAACTAGCGGGGGTTACACAGATACGCAGTATTTT. Translating gives CASSSITSGGYTDTQYF. The chain carries TRBV11-2 and TRBJ2-3, with 11 bases identical to TRBD2. The CDR3 totals 17 residues. CDR1 is SGHAT, CDR2 FQNNGV, per germline. With 4 bases clipped from V and 2 bases from J, the junction kept 8 bases outside the gene matches.

The chain carries TRBV23-1 and TRBJ2-7; 7 nucleotides match TRBD2. TRBV23-1 carries the ORF label, with uncertain function. V lost 0 bases to trimming and J lost 4 bases; unmatched junction nucleotides: 9. The CDR3 consists of 16 residues. Written as DNA, the CDR3 is TGCGCCAGCAGTCAATCGGTGCGGGGGAGATATTACGAGCAGTACTTC. It translates to CASSQSVRGRYYEQYF.

This rearrangement joins TRBV9 to TRBJ2-3; 13 nucleotides match TRBD2. The CDR3 spans 15 residues. Losses at the gene ends were 4 bases for V and 7 bases for J; bases not matched to a gene: 6. Germline V CDR1 and CDR2: SGDLS, YYNGEE. CDR3 bases: TGTGCCAGCAGCTCGGGACTAGCGGGGCGGAATACGCAGTATTTT. Amino acid sequence: CASSSGLAGRNTQYF.

The chain combines TRBV9 with TRBJ1-1; D possibly corresponds to TRBD1 (6 bases). This CDR3 is 18 amino acids long. V lost 1 base, J lost 1 base, and 20 bases lay in between. From germline, CDR1 is SGDLS and CDR2 YYNGEE. CDR3 sequence reads: CASSVTTNTGQTNTEAFF. CDR3 in DNA: TGTGCCAGCAGCGTAACGACAAACACCGGACAGACGAACACTGAAGCTTTCTTT. The full variable domain, in which reference TRBV9 and TRBJ1-1 provide the parts outside the CDR3, is DSGVTQTPKHLITATGQRVTLRCSPRSGDLSVYWYQQSLDQGLQFLIQYYNGEERAKGNILERFSAQQFPDLHSELNLSSLELGDSALYFCASSVTTNTGQTNTEAFFGQGTRLTVV.

The chain links TRBV18 to TRBJ1-4; D gene unclear. The CDR3 contains 17 residues. Germline V gene sequence: CDR1 KGHSH, CDR2 LQKENI. V shed 3 bases and J shed 8 bases, with 22 bases lying between them. The CDR3: CASSPRLEFGYGEKLFF. The DNA for the CDR3 is TGTGCCAGCTCACCGCGCCTTGAGTTCGGGTACGGAGAAAAACTGTTTTTT.

The rearrangement uses TRBV6-5 and TRBJ2-7; 7 bases fit TRBD1. V was clipped by 3 bases and J by 2 bases; unmatched bases: 7. The CDR3 length is 15 residues. Germline CDR1 MNHEY, CDR2 SVGAGI. The CDR3 here is CASSYRPGTAYEQYF. DNA for the CDR3: TGTGCCAGCAGTTATAGACCCGGGACAGCCTACGAGCAGTACTTC.

This chain connects TRBV7-9 to TRBJ2-7; tentatively, D is TRBD2 (6 bases). Germline CDR1 reads SEHNR; CDR2 reads FQNEAQ (reference sequence). The CDR3 spans 15 residues. V lost 5 bases to trimming and J lost 6 bases, with 20 bases between them. In DNA, the CDR3 is TGTGCCAGCAGCGTCGGGACTCTAATTGGGAGCGAGCAGTACTTC. Amino acid sequence: CASSVGTLIGSEQYF.

The rearrangement links TRBV19 to TRBJ2-3; 9 bases line up with TRBD1. This CDR3 contains 13 residues. V was clipped by 7 bases and J by 7 bases; unmatched bases: 6. Germline V gene lookup returns CDR1 LNHDA and CDR2 SQIVND (reference sequence). CDR3 residues: CASTRQGGNTQYF. For the CDR3, the DNA is TGTGCCAGTACCCGACAGGGGGGAAATACGCAGTATTTT.

The V call is TRBV19, the J call TRBJ1-2; tentative D call: TRBD1 (5 bases). V lost 9 bases to trimming and J lost 0 bases, with 20 bases between them. Per germline, CDR1 LNHDA and CDR2 SQIVND (reference sequence). The CDR3 runs to 16 residues. The chain's CDR3 is CASSRAMGGANYGYTF. CDR3 bases: TGTGCCAGCTCCCGCGCCATGGGGGGAGCTAACTATGGCTACACCTTC.

The chain employs TRBV6-6 and TRBJ1-1; 9 bases are shared with TRBD1. This CDR3 contains 13 residues. The V gene end was trimmed by 2 bases and the J gene end by 13 bases; junction bases not matched to a gene: 8. CDR1 and CDR2 (germline): MNHNY, SVGAGI (reference sequence). The DNA for the CDR3 is TGTGCCAGCAGTTACACCGGGACAGGGATGGTTTTCTTT. Residues: CASSYTGTGMVFF.

V gene TRBV4-1 combines with J gene TRBJ1-1, with 9 bases aligning to TRBD1. CDR3 size: 19 residues. Trimming took 2 bases from V and 5 from J; bases not matched to a gene: 18. Germline CDR1 and CDR2: MGHRA and YSYEKL. The CDR3 sequence is CASSQYPRDRDSFGTEAFF. The CDR3 DNA reads TGCGCCAGCAGCCAATACCCCCGGGACAGGGATAGTTTTGGGACTGAAGCTTTCTTT.

This clone is a singleton in its sample. The chain employs TRBV11-2 and TRBJ1-5; 7 bases align to TRBD1. Germline lookup yields CDR1 SGHAT and CDR2 FQNNGV. CDR3 size: 15 residues. With 3 bases clipped from V and 5 bases from J, the junction kept 7 bases outside the gene matches. The CDR3 region is CASSFRQGGDQPQHF. In DNA form, the CDR3 reads TGTGCCAGCAGCTTTAGACAGGGCGGCGATCAGCCCCAGCATTTT.

The genes are TRBV6-6 and TRBJ1-2, with D possibly matching TRBD1 (5 bases). The CDR3 contains 13 residues. The V and J ends lost 4 bases and 5 bases respectively, with 11 bases between them. The germline V gene has CDR1 MNHNY and CDR2 SVGAGI (reference sequence). CDR3 in amino acids: CASSSSRGYGYTF. CDR3 nucleotides: TGTGCCAGCAGTTCGTCCCGGGGGTATGGCTACACCTTC.

This chain uses TRBV30 with TRBJ2-2; 9 nucleotides agree with TRBD1. The ends lost 3 bases at V and 6 bases at J; junction bases unmatched: 5. Germline values: CDR1 GTSNPN, CDR2 SVGIG (reference sequence). This CDR3 is 14 amino acids long. CDR3 coding DNA: TGTGCCTGGAGGACGAGACAGGGGGCCGGGGAGCTGTTTTTT. Amino acids: CAWRTRQGAGELFF.

The chain couples TRBV7-2 to TRBJ2-7; 7 positions agree with TRBD2. CDR3 size: 15 residues. V shed 4 bases, J shed 0 bases, and the junction held 6 bases outside the gene matches. Germline V lookup: CDR1 SGHTA, CDR2 FQGNSA. CDR3 residues: CASSSERGRSYEQYF. DNA for the CDR3: TGTGCCAGCAGCTCCGAGCGGGGCCGCTCCTACGAGCAGTACTTC.

J is TRBJ2-2 and V is TRBV4-1; 14 bases agree with TRBD2. CDR3 length: 20 residues. Germline CDR1 MGHRA, CDR2 YSYEKL. Trimming took 5 bases from V and 4 from J; bases not matched to a gene: 15. CDR3 sequence reads: CASSRGSGTSGSYGTGELFF. In DNA form, the CDR3 reads TGCGCCAGCAGCAGGGGATCCGGGACTAGCGGGAGTTACGGCACCGGGGAGCTGTTTTTT.

V and J are TRBV19 and TRBJ1-1, with TRBD1 identical over 8 bases. The V gene end was trimmed by 4 bases and the J gene end by 1 base; junction bases not matched to a gene: 5. Germline V CDR1 and CDR2: LNHDA, SQIVND (reference sequence). The CDR3 length is 15 residues. The chain's CDR3 is CASSRRTGPNTEAFF. The CDR3, as DNA: TGTGCCAGTAGTAGACGGACAGGGCCGAACACTGAAGCTTTCTTT.

This chain joins TRBV7-2 and TRBJ2-1; 9 bases map to TRBD2. There are 15 residues in the CDR3. CDR1 is SGHTA and CDR2 is FQGNSA in the germline V gene. Losses at the gene ends were 1 base for V and 8 bases for J; bases not matched to a gene: 6. In nucleotides, the CDR3 is TGTGCCAGCAGCTTAGAGACTAGCGGTTCCCATGAGCAGTTCTTC. Translating it yields CASSLETSGSHEQFF.

J is TRBJ1-2 and V is TRBV7-2; D is ambiguous. V shed 1 base and J shed 12 bases, with 24 bases lying between them. The CDR3 is 16 amino acids. CDR1 is SGHTA, CDR2 FQGNSA, per germline. Here the CDR3 reads CASSLGPGRQKRENTF. Written as DNA, the CDR3 is TGTGCCAGCAGCTTAGGACCCGGGAGACAAAAAAGGGAAAACACCTTC.